Sequencing of this TCR beta chain was carried out in a study of T cells in Graves' hyperthyroidism and ophthalmopathy. Ophthalmopathy patients had Clinical Activity Score at least 3, NOSPECS grade at least 4, duration under 3 months. Study-wide results and caveats: Most expanded thyroid clonotypes above 0.001 recurred in blood. Ophthalmopathy was predicted by the model a median of about 6.7 months ahead of onset.

The CDR3 runs to 14 residues. CDR1 and CDR2 from the germline V gene are MGHRA and YSYEKL. With V trimmed by 4 bases and J by 7 bases, 6 bases remained unmatched. The CDR3 regions of TCR beta were amplified from RNA transcripts. During a first-round RT-PCR of the TCR CDR3, the HTBI primer set was used. TCRdb called the multiplex PCR reads again in MiXCR, with one record for every CDR3 protein. The sample includes over 300,000 distinct CDR3 sequences, roughly 15% of them seen just once. There are a few counts of this clonotype. As yet, its antigen is unknown. The rearrangement joins TRBV4-1 to TRBJ2-1, with 8 bases identical to TRBD1. Sequencing was carried out using blood. This TCR was sampled from a middle-aged woman with Graves' ophthalmopathy. CDR3 sequence (DNA): TGCGCCAGCAGCCCGACAGGGGAATGGAATGAGCAGTTCTTC. This translates into CASSPTGEWNEQFF.